This entry is about one TCR beta chain. These data come from a study of blood T cell repertoires in COVID-19. The wider study: Material from acute and convalescent COVID-19 was sourced from the United States, Italy and Spain. T cells, B-cell-depleted T cells, or PBMCs supplied cDNA or gDNA.

V gave up 6 bases and J gave up 12 bases, with 18 bases separating them. The CDR3 has 14 amino acids. Germline V gene lookup returns CDR1 MGHDK and CDR2 SYGVNS. Per the original data handling: The authors estimated nucleated cell counts from reference gene primer amplification. Clones were read by immunoSEQ multiplex PCR, and TCRdb kept only the in-frame ones, dropping some. The DNA gave D and trimming, while V, J and clone size come from that table. The sample records about 200,000 clones, over 70% being singletons. V usage is TRBV25-1 and J usage is TRBJ1-6; D is ambiguous. The material sequenced was peripheral blood. The sequence was obtained from an older woman with acute or convalescent COVID-19. In DNA, the CDR3 is TGTGCCAGCAGAAGCCCTTTCTCCCTCGAACCCCTCCACTTT. Translation: CASRSPFSLEPLHF.